The 31 T cell receptor beta chains listed next were all sequenced from one sample in a study of T cell responses to AZD1222 COVID-19 vaccine. Method: immunoSEQ multiplex PCR; TCRdb's copy keeps in-frame clones and lacks some. The sample has 150,000 or so clones; approximately 90% are singletons. The sample here was peripheral blood, taken on day 0 of AZD1222 vaccination. The receptor set was obtained from an adult in good health.

The chain uses TRBV3-1 (or the pseudogene TRBV3-2) and TRBJ2-1; either TRBD1 or TRBD2 may supply D (5 bases each). Looked up from germline, CDR1 is LGHDT and CDR2 is YNNKEL (reference sequence). The CDR3 length is 15 residues. Between the trimmed V and J ends, which lost 4 bases and 6 bases, there was a span of 16 bases. Here the CDR3 reads CASSPSGGSFNEQFF. CDR3 nucleotide sequence: TGTGCCAGCAGCCCATCTGGGGGTTCTTTCAATGAGCAGTTCTTC.

The chain couples TRBV20-1 to TRBJ2-1; weak D call: TRBD1 (6 bases). Trimming stripped 3 bases from V and 3 bases from J, with 12 bases between. This CDR3 comprises 14 residues. The germline CDR1 and CDR2 sequences are DFQATT and SNEGSKA (reference sequence). DNA of the CDR3: TGCAGTGCTAGTGGGCAGGGGATCTACAATGAGCAGTTCTTC. It codes for CSASGQGIYNEQFF.

This clone was observed a single time. This rearrangement joins TRBV4-3 to TRBJ2-7; 8 bases match TRBD1. The CDR3 loop spans 15 amino acids. After removal of 0 bases from V and 4 bases from J, the junction contained 5 bases not matched to a gene. Germline V gives CDR1 LGHNA, CDR2 YSLEER. The CDR3 protein is CASSQDSGQDYEQYF. CDR3 coding DNA: TGCGCCAGCAGCCAAGATTCGGGACAGGATTACGAGCAGTACTTC.

V gene TRBV27 combines with J gene TRBJ2-2; D unresolved. V was cut by 3 bases and J by 1 base, with 6 bases left in between. This CDR3 contains 14 residues. Germline CDR1 reads MNHEY; CDR2 reads SMNVEV (reference sequence). For the CDR3, the DNA is TGTGCCAGCAGTTTTTCACAGAACACCGGGGAGCTGTTTTTT. Protein sequence: CASSFSQNTGELFF.

This clone is a singleton in its sample. The rearrangement links TRBV2 to TRBJ1-5, with D possibly matching TRBD1 (5 bases). Germline values: CDR1 SNHLY, CDR2 FYNNEI. Trimming stripped 1 base from V and 0 bases from J, with 7 bases between. CDR3 size: 15 residues. DNA for the CDR3: TGTGCCAGCAGTGAAGAGGGGTATAGCAATCAGCCCCAGCATTTT. It encodes CASSEEGYSNQPQHF.

This clone was picked up one time. This rearrangement joins TRBV13 to TRBJ1-5; TRBD1 agrees at 7 bases. J gave up 0 bases and V 3 bases, and 11 bases lay outside the gene matches. This CDR3 spans 18 amino acids. Germline lookup yields CDR1 PRHDT and CDR2 FYEKMQ (reference sequence). DNA for the CDR3: TGTGCCAGCAGCTTGAGAGGGGGCGAAGGGGTTAGCAATCAGCCCCAGCATTTT. Amino acid sequence: CASSLRGGEGVSNQPQHF.

The rearrangement links TRBV10-3 to TRBJ2-2; TRBD1 agrees at 8 bases. Unmatched junction bases numbered 3, after V lost 5 bases and J lost 4 bases. Per germline, CDR1 ENHRY and CDR2 SYGVKD. The CDR3 runs 14 residues. CDR3 in amino acids: CAISPDRATGELFF. The CDR3 coding sequence is TGTGCCATCAGTCCGGACAGGGCCACCGGGGAGCTGTTTTTT.

The chain joins TRBV7-9 to TRBJ2-7, with 7 bases fitting TRBD2. The V gene end was trimmed by 2 bases and the J gene end by 6 bases; junction bases not matched to a gene: 7. The CDR3 is 14 amino acids. The germline V gene encodes CDR1 SEHNR and CDR2 FQNEAQ (reference sequence). The CDR3 bases are TGTGCCAGCAGCTTATCGGCGGGAGTCTCCGAGCAGTACTTC. Its translation: CASSLSAGVSEQYF.

With respect to this clone: At one of its ends the junction is not consistent with the germline gene, which may arise from a read error. This sequence joins TRBV4-1 and TRBJ2-1; D gene uncertain. CDR3 length: 10 residues. Germline V gene sequence: CDR1 MGHRA, CDR2 YSYEKL. For the CDR3, the DNA is TGCGCCAGCAGCCAAGATTTCCCCCTCTTC. It translates to CASSQDFPLF.

This clone appeared once. This chain joins TRBV28 and TRBJ2-5; possibly TRBD1 or TRBD2 for D (8 bases each). The CDR3 has 16 residues. Trimming stripped 5 bases from V and 5 bases from J, with 21 bases between. Germline V gene lookup returns CDR1 MDHEN and CDR2 SYDVKM. The chain's CDR3 is CASSLRGGRGHETQYF. CDR3 bases: TGTGCCAGCAGTCTTCGGGGGGGCAGGGGGCATGAGACCCAGTACTTC.

The chain couples TRBV28 to TRBJ1-5, with 9 bases identical to TRBD1. This CDR3 spans 15 amino acids. Germline assignment: CDR1 MDHEN and CDR2 SYDVKM. V trimming: 6 bases; J trimming: 6 bases; junction bases outside the gene matches: 9. Here the CDR3 reads CASSLPGQGSQPQHF. The CDR3 nucleotides are TGTGCCAGCAGCCTCCCGGGACAGGGTTCTCAGCCCCAGCATTTT.

This clone has more than one count but fewer than ten. The chain joins TRBV10-3 to TRBJ1-4; 8 positions agree with TRBD1. CDR3 length equals 14 residues. The germline V gene has CDR1 ENHRY and CDR2 SYGVKD. After removal of 11 bases from V and 4 bases from J, the junction contained 9 bases not matched to a gene. CDR3 DNA sequence: TGTGCCTCCTCCCGAGGACAGGGTAATGAAAAACTGTTTTTT. Protein: CASSRGQGNEKLFF.

The rearrangement uses TRBV5-6 and TRBJ2-1; a possible D gene is TRBD1 (6 bases). Trimming removed 4 bases from V and 11 bases from J, with 16 bases in between. This CDR3 contains 13 residues. CDR1 SGHDT and CDR2 YYEEEE come from the germline V gene. Here the CDR3 DNA reads TGTGCCAGCAGCCTTCTTAATGGACAGCAGCAGTTCTTC. Translated: CASSLLNGQQQFF.

This chain links TRBV30 with TRBJ1-6; D remains unclear. CDR3 length: 13 amino acids. CDR1 and CDR2 (germline): GTSNPN, SVGIG (reference sequence). Trimming shortened V by 1 base and J by 4 bases, and 5 bases separated the two germline ends. Here the CDR3 reads CAWSGRYNSPLHF. The CDR3 DNA reads as TGTGCCTGGAGTGGACGGTATAATTCACCCCTCCACTTT.

J is TRBJ2-7 and V is TRBV28, with 9 nucleotides matching TRBD1. V gave up 6 bases and J gave up 5 bases; unmatched junction bases: 11. Germline V gene sequence: CDR1 MDHEN, CDR2 SYDVKM. The CDR3 extends over 15 amino acids. The CDR3 region is CASRTSGTGIHEQYF. The CDR3 coding sequence is TGTGCCAGCAGGACGTCCGGGACAGGGATCCACGAGCAGTACTTC. The complete variable domain, with remaining parts taken from reference TRBV28 and TRBJ2-7, reads DVKVTQSSRYLVKRTGEKVFLECVQDMDHENMFWYRQDPGLGLRLIYFSYDVKMKEKGDIPEGYSVSREKKERFSLILESASTNQTSMYLCASRTSGTGIHEQYFGPGTRLTVT.

The genes are TRBV6-5 and TRBJ2-3, with TRBD2 as a possible D gene (5 bases). The ends were cut back, 4 bases at V and 2 bases at J, with 13 bases in the middle. Germline CDR1 and CDR2: MNHEY and SVGAGI. The CDR3 length is 15 residues. CDR3 protein: CASSLGLTDTDTQYF. The DNA for the CDR3 is TGTGCCAGCAGTTTAGGACTTACTGACACAGATACGCAGTATTTT.

V and J are TRBV4-1 and TRBJ2-7, with D possibly TRBD1 on 6 matching bases. Germline CDR1 and CDR2: MGHRA and YSYEKL. This CDR3 is 14 amino acids long. The V end lost 0 bases, the J end lost 2 bases, and 8 bases lay between the germline ends. Here the CDR3 reads CASSQERTAYEQYF. The CDR3 DNA is TGCGCCAGCAGCCAAGAAAGGACAGCCTACGAGCAGTACTTC.

The CDR3 is CASSGIGDEQYF. In nucleotides, the CDR3 is TGTGCCAGCAGCGGGATTGGGGACGAGCAGTACTTC. The rearrangement links TRBV7-9 to TRBJ2-7; no definite D call. Germline CDR1 reads SEHNR; CDR2 reads FQNEAQ (reference sequence). The CDR3 extends over 12 amino acids. V was cut by 5 bases and J by 5 bases, with 10 bases left in between.

V and J are TRBV28 and TRBJ1-5; no clear D. Between the trimmed V and J ends, which lost 3 bases and 10 bases, there was a span of 10 bases. CDR3 size: 12 residues. Per the germline V gene, CDR1 is MDHEN and CDR2 is SYDVKM. The CDR3 sequence: CASSFPRVPQHF. In DNA, the CDR3 is TGTGCCAGCAGTTTCCCGCGGGTCCCCCAGCATTTT.

V gene TRBV2 combines with J gene TRBJ1-1; no firm D call. Germline CDR1 SNHLY, CDR2 FYNNEI. Trimming pared 4 bases from V and 8 bases from J, leaving 14 bases between. The CDR3 runs to 13 residues. CDR3 residues: CASSAEGGSEAFF. The CDR3 region has the DNA TGTGCCAGCAGTGCGGAGGGTGGCAGCGAAGCTTTCTTT.

The rearrangement links TRBV11-1 to TRBJ2-3; the D gene is possibly TRBD2 (6 bases). The germline V gene has CDR1 SGHAT and CDR2 FQDESV (reference sequence). CDR3 length: 15 amino acids. V was shortened by 5 bases and J by 1 base, with 13 bases between the two germline ends. This CDR3 reads CASSRSGAGTDTQYF. CDR3 DNA: TGTGCCAGCAGCCGTAGCGGAGCCGGCACAGATACGCAGTATTTT.

The chain has TRBV19 and TRBJ1-1; no firm D call. This CDR3 has 15 amino acids. Looked up from germline, CDR1 is LNHDA and CDR2 is SQIVND (reference sequence). Trimming stripped 3 bases from V and 0 bases from J, with 11 bases between. The CDR3 DNA follows: TGTGCCAGTAGTATGTTCGGCGGTTTGAACACTGAAGCTTTCTTT. Its protein product is CASSMFGGLNTEAFF.

The genes are TRBV9 and TRBJ2-3, with a possible D match to TRBD1 (5 bases). Germline loops: CDR1 SGDLS, CDR2 YYNGEE. There are 20 residues in the CDR3. The V end was cut by 3 bases, the J end by 2 bases, with 28 bases between. In DNA, the CDR3 is TGTGCCAGCAGCGACCCCAGTACGTCCCCAGGGTCGGATTTCACAGATACGCAGTATTTT. Translating gives CASSDPSTSPGSDFTDTQYF.

The chain employs TRBV28 and TRBJ2-2, with D perhaps matching TRBD2 (6 bases). Per the germline V gene, CDR1 is MDHEN and CDR2 is SYDVKM. This CDR3 is built from 15 residues. Trimming took 2 bases from V and 8 from J, leaving 15 bases between them. The DNA of the CDR3 is TGTGCCAGCAGTTTAGGCGGGGAGGTGAAAGGGGAGCTGTTTTTT. It specifies CASSLGGEVKGELFF.

This chain uses TRBV20-1 with TRBJ2-2; D gene uncertain. Trimming cost V 3 bases and J 10 bases, with 9 bases left between them. Germline V CDR1 and CDR2: DFQATT, SNEGSKA (reference sequence). The CDR3 sequence is 11 residues long. In DNA, the CDR3 is TGCAGTGCTAGCGATATTGAGGAGCTGTTTTTT. It is translated as CSASDIEELFF.

The chain couples TRBV4-1 to TRBJ1-2; D unresolved. The CDR3 loop spans 12 amino acids. Germline V lookup: CDR1 MGHRA, CDR2 YSYEKL. The V and J ends lost 3 bases and 1 base respectively, with 3 bases between them. CDR3 residues: CASSQDNYGYTF. Here the CDR3 DNA reads TGCGCCAGCAGCCAGGATAACTATGGCTACACCTTC.

The V and J genes are TRBV27 and TRBJ2-7; 10 bases map to TRBD1. In germline, CDR1 is MNHEY, CDR2 SMNVEV (reference sequence). After removal of 3 bases from V and 5 bases from J, the junction contained 10 bases not matched to a gene. CDR3 length: 16 residues. Here the CDR3 DNA reads TGTGCCAGCAGTTTGACAGGGGGCGCTTCTATCCACGAGCAGTACTTC. Translating gives CASSLTGGASIHEQYF.

V is TRBV12-3 or TRBV12-4 and J is TRBJ2-3; D gene uncertain. This CDR3 region has 12 residues. Trimming pared 5 bases from V and 7 bases from J, leaving 10 bases between. CDR3 in DNA: TGTGCCAGCAGTCAGAATGGAAATACGCAGTATTTT. Its translation: CASSQNGNTQYF.

The sample holds a few counts of this clone. V and J are TRBV19 and TRBJ2-7; D call uncertain. From germline, CDR1 is LNHDA and CDR2 SQIVND (reference sequence). V was clipped by 4 bases and J by 2 bases, with 6 bases between them. This CDR3 has 12 amino acids. The CDR3 region has the DNA TGTGCCAGTAGTAACAACCCCTACGAGCAGTACTTC. It translates to CASSNNPYEQYF. The entire variable domain, with the rest obtained from reference TRBV19 and TRBJ2-7, is as follows: DGGITQSPKYLFRKEGQNVTLSCEQNLNHDAMYWYRQDPGQGLRLIYYSQIVNDFQKGDIAEGYSVSREKKESFPLTVTSAQKNPTAFYLCASSNNPYEQYFGPGTRLTVT.

The chain joins TRBV5-1 to TRBJ1-2; TRBD1 is a possible D gene (6 bases). Trimming took 1 base from V and 4 from J, leaving 14 bases between them. This CDR3 is 15 amino acids long. Germline CDR1 and CDR2: SGHRS and YFSETQ. CDR3 in amino acids: CASSLLGRGGYGYTF. Written as DNA, the CDR3 is TGCGCCAGCAGCTTGCTGGGCAGGGGTGGCTATGGCTACACCTTC.

This clone came up once. The chain is built from TRBV9 and TRBJ2-1, with TRBD2 matching 11 bases. V shed 3 bases and J 3 bases; nucleotides not matched to a gene: 5. The CDR3 is 16 residues long. From germline, CDR1 is SGDLS and CDR2 YYNGEE. CDR3: CASSGRGTSGYNEQFF. As DNA, the CDR3 is TGTGCCAGCAGCGGTCGCGGGACTAGCGGCTACAATGAGCAGTTCTTC.